Presented here are 10 T cell receptor beta chains from one specimen sequenced in a study of a mutant IDH1 vaccine in newly diagnosed glioma. Which antigens these TCRs recognize remains unknown. Measured with immunoSEQ multiplex PCR; TCRdb has only the in-frame clones, and not every one. The data hold under 45,000 clones, with less than 95% observed a single time. The time point here: week 23, last vaccination. With topical imiquimod, each dose of the vaccine consisted of 300 ug of mutant IDH1 20-mer peptide. The specimen comprised PBMCs, sampled from a glioma patient whose treatment included an IDH1 peptide vaccine. These receptors all come from a man aged 50 or older with glioma.

V and J are TRBV6-5 and TRBJ1-1; 8 bases match TRBD1. Per germline, CDR1 MNHEY and CDR2 SVGAGI. V gave up 7 bases and J gave up 6 bases; unmatched junction bases: 10. The CDR3 spans 14 residues. The CDR3 sequence: CASKRQGSGPEAFF. CDR3 nucleotide sequence: TGTGCCAGCAAACGACAGGGGAGTGGGCCTGAAGCTTTCTTT.

This rearrangement joins TRBV2 to TRBJ2-3; 7 bases are shared with TRBD2. The germline V gene has CDR1 SNHLY and CDR2 FYNNEI. J lost 2 bases, V lost 7 bases, and 9 bases had no gene match. This CDR3 comprises 15 residues. CDR3 amino acids: CASTPRGRDTDTQYF. CDR3 bases: TGTGCCAGCACCCCTCGGGGGAGGGACACAGATACGCAGTATTTT.

V and J are TRBV5-4 and TRBJ1-4; D is possibly TRBD1 (5 bases). This CDR3 is 15 amino acids long. Germline lookup yields CDR1 SGHNT and CDR2 YYREEE (reference sequence). V lost 3 bases to trimming and J lost 5 bases, with 14 bases between them. CDR3 region: CASSSAGPRNEKLFF. The CDR3 DNA follows: TGTGCCAGCAGCTCCGCAGGGCCGAGAAATGAAAAACTGTTTTTT. Using reference TRBV5-4 and TRBJ1-4 for the parts outside the CDR3, the full variable domain is ETGVTQSPTHLIKTRGQQVTLRCSSQSGHNTVSWYQQALGQGPQFIFQYYREEENGRGNFPPRFSGLQFPNYSSELNVNALELDDSALYLCASSSAGPRNEKLFFGSGTQLSVL.

The rearrangement uses TRBV6-5 and TRBJ1-5; D is undetermined. Per germline, CDR1 MNHEY and CDR2 SVGAGI. The V end was cut by 5 bases, the J end by 7 bases, with 12 bases between. The CDR3 is 13 amino acids. CDR3 nucleotide sequence: TGTGCCAGCAGTCGGACCATCGGCCAGCCCCAGCATTTT. Protein product: CASSRTIGQPQHF.

V usage is TRBV14 and J usage is TRBJ1-1; perhaps TRBD1 as D (5 bases). V was shortened by 0 bases and J by 0 bases, with 11 bases between the two germline ends. The CDR3 has 16 amino acids. CDR1 SGHDN and CDR2 FVKESK come from the germline V gene. The CDR3 coding sequence is TGTGCCAGCAGCCAAGATCGATGGGGACTGAACACTGAAGCTTTCTTT. It encodes CASSQDRWGLNTEAFF. The complete variable domain, with remaining parts taken from reference TRBV14 and TRBJ1-1, reads EAGVTQFPSHSVIEKGQTVTLRCDPISGHDNLYWYRRVMGKEIKFLLHFVKESKQDESGMPNNRFLAERTGGTYSTLKVQPAELEDSGVYFCASSQDRWGLNTEAFFGQGTRLTVV.

The gene calls are TRBV6-1 and TRBJ1-3; TRBD1 aligns across 7 bases. With 4 bases clipped from V and 3 bases from J, the junction kept 9 bases outside the gene matches. Germline-derived CDR1 and CDR2 are MNHNS and SASEGT. The CDR3 has 16 residues. The CDR3 loop reads CASSVHRTGSGNTIYF. CDR3 sequence (DNA): TGTGCCAGCAGTGTACACCGGACAGGTAGTGGAAACACCATATATTTT.

The chain recombines TRBV5-1 with TRBJ2-2; 10 bases are shared with TRBD2. This CDR3 is 15 amino acids long. The germline CDR1 and CDR2 sequences are SGHRS and YFSETQ. V was pared by 0 bases and J by 6 bases, with 2 bases of the junction left unmatched. The CDR3 is CASSLVAGGAGELFF. CDR3 sequence (DNA): TGCGCCAGCAGCTTGGTAGCGGGAGGTGCCGGGGAGCTGTTTTTT. Using reference TRBV5-1 and TRBJ2-2 for the parts outside the CDR3, the full variable domain is KAGVTQTPRYLIKTRGQQVTLSCSPISGHRSVSWYQQTPGQGLQFLFEYFSETQRNKGNFPGRFSGRQFSNSRSEMNVSTLELGDSALYLCASSLVAGGAGELFFGEGSRLTVL.

The chain has TRBV28 and TRBJ1-5; 10 nucleotides line up with TRBD1. The junction had 13 bases not matched to a gene; V was cut back by 6 bases and J by 11 bases. CDR3 length: 15 residues. Germline CDR1 MDHEN, CDR2 SYDVKM. In DNA, the CDR3 is TGTGCCAGCAGATTCCGGGACAGGGGAAAAAGGGCCCAGCATTTT. Translation gives CASRFRDRGKRAQHF. The whole variable domain, remainder taken from reference TRBV28 and TRBJ1-5, is DVKVTQSSRYLVKRTGEKVFLECVQDMDHENMFWYRQDPGLGLRLIYFSYDVKMKEKGDIPEGYSVSREKKERFSLILESASTNQTSMYLCASRFRDRGKRAQHFGDGTRLSIL.

This clone is a singleton in its sample. This chain connects TRBV6-1 to TRBJ2-1, with D possibly being TRBD1 (6 bases). With 5 bases removed from V and 7 bases from J, the gap between germline ends came to 9 bases. This CDR3 comprises 12 residues. The germline V gene encodes CDR1 MNHNS and CDR2 SASEGT. The CDR3 sequence is CASSHQGNEQFF. The CDR3 DNA reads TGTGCCAGCAGTCACCAGGGGAATGAGCAGTTCTTC.

The V and J genes are TRBV6-1 and TRBJ1-1; D remains unclear. V was pared by 3 bases and J by 3 bases, with 14 bases between. The CDR3 runs 15 residues. The germline V gene has CDR1 MNHNS and CDR2 SASEGT. CDR3 amino acids: CASSEIWVSDTEAFF. Written as DNA, the CDR3 is TGTGCCAGCAGTGAGATATGGGTTTCGGACACTGAAGCTTTCTTT.